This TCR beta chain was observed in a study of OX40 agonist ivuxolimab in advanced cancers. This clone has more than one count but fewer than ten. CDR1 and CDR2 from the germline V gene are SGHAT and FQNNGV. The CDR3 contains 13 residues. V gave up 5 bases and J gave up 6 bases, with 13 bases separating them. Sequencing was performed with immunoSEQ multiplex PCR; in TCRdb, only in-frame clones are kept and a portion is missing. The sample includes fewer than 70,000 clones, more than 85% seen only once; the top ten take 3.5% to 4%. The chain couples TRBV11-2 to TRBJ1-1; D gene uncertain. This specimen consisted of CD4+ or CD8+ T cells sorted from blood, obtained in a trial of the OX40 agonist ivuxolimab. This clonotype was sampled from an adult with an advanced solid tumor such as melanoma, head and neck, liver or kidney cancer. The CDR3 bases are TGTGCCAGCAGCCCTACGCAGGTTGCTGAAGCTTTCTTT. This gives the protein CASSPTQVAEAFF.